This entry describes one T cell receptor (beta chain). Antigen: not known. Patients had blood sampled at baseline and again on cycle 4 day 1 and cycle 7 day 1. Using immunoSEQ multiplex PCR, the repertoire was profiled, and TCRdb retains in-frame clones only, with some absent. Of some 64,000 clones in the sample, around 93% were seen once. The sample originates from a study of OX40 agonist ivuxolimab in advanced cancers. On the study more broadly: Dose-escalation subjects each had hepatocellular carcinoma, melanoma, renal cell or head and neck cancer.

Study conclusions and caveats: Relative to CD4+, CD8+ T cells held more expanded clones on average.

The sample was CD4+ or CD8+ T cells sorted from blood, taken in a trial of the OX40 agonist ivuxolimab. The origin of this receptor is an adult with an advanced solid tumor such as melanoma, head and neck, liver or kidney cancer.

The CDR3 bases are TGCGCCAGCAGCCTTCGGATAAGACAGGGGGCTTTGAAGGGCTACACCTTC. This gives the protein CASSLRIRQGALKGYTF. The chain employs TRBV4-3 and TRBJ1-2; 10 nucleotides line up with TRBD1. Germline V gives CDR1 LGHNA, CDR2 YSLEER. Germline trimming cut 4 bases from V and 8 bases from J; bases unmatched to any gene: 16. The CDR3 runs 17 residues.